The sequence of this T cell receptor (beta chain) was determined in a study of identifying expanded T cells in peripheral blood. This CDR3 contains 12 residues. Trimming removed 0 bases at V and 6 bases at J, with 7 bases between. The V gene's germline CDR1 is SGHTS and CDR2 YDEGEE. Concerning this clone: The antigen remains undetermined.

Generated by immunoSEQ multiplex PCR, the TCRdb table keeps only in-frame clones and is missing some. The sample has about 110,000 clones, around nine tenths seen once. The study's findings and limits: Clone count variance between roughly 2-week samples rose with total template count.

No infections or other immune events were documented during collection. The chain links TRBV5-8 to TRBJ2-7; D remains ambiguous. The TCR originated in a person between 18 and 69 years old in good health. Sample: blood. The chain's CDR3 is CASSLGMAEQYF. The CDR3 DNA reads TGTGCCAGCAGCTTGGGTATGGCCGAGCAGTACTTC.